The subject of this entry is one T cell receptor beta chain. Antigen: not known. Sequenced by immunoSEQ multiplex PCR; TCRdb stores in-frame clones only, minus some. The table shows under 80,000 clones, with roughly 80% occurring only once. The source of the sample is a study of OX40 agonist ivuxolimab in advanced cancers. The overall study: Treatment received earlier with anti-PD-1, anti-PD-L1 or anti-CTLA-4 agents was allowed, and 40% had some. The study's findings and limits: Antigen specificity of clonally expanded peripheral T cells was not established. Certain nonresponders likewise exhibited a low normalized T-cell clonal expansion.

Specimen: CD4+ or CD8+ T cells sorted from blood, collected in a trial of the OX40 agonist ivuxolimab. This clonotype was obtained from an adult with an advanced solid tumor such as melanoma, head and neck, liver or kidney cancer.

The CDR3 here is CASSRGQGDRLWNEKLFF. The CDR3, as DNA: TGTGCCAGCAGCCGAGGACAGGGAGATCGTTTATGGAATGAAAAACTGTTTTTT. The chain joins TRBV14 to TRBJ1-4; 8 positions match TRBD1. This CDR3 comprises 18 residues. Germline CDR1 reads SGHDN; CDR2 reads FVKESK. With 4 bases clipped from V and 5 bases from J, the junction kept 15 bases outside the gene matches.